Shown below are 20 T cell receptor beta chains from a single sample sequenced in a study of blood T cell repertoires in COVID-19 (dated by TCRdb to about 2020). Library construction relied on the immunoSEQ multiplex PCR assay. Held by TCRdb, this immuneACCESS table contains in-frame sequences only and omits some clones. Under half of the omission traces to an unresolved V gene where checked; the cause of the rest is unknown. The sample contains approximately 170,000 clones, approximately 93% of them found a single time. Approximately 2% of the sample is taken by the ten largest. Sequencing was performed on peripheral blood. These TCRs come from a woman aged 60 to 75 with COVID-19, enrolled during active disease.

The chain carries TRBV7-2 and TRBJ1-2; perhaps TRBD1 as D (6 bases). From germline, CDR1 is SGHTA and CDR2 FQGNSA. The CDR3 spans 17 residues. V was trimmed by 1 base and J by 8 bases, leaving 23 bases between them. This chain's CDR3 is CASSLDGVGARPGGYTF. CDR3 nucleotides: TGTGCCAGCAGCTTAGACGGTGTGGGGGCGCGTCCTGGGGGCTACACCTTC.

This clone came up once. The chain combines TRBV11-2 with TRBJ1-2; maybe TRBD1 (6 bases). The CDR3 is made up of 14 amino acids. Between the trimmed V and J ends, which lost 5 bases and 4 bases, there was a span of 14 bases. CDR1 and CDR2 from the germline V gene are SGHAT and FQNNGV. The CDR3 sequence is CASSTRQDFYGYTF. CDR3 DNA sequence: TGTGCCAGCAGCACCCGACAGGATTTCTATGGCTACACCTTC.

The chain has TRBV6-2 or TRBV6-3 and TRBJ2-3, with TRBD2 matching 7 bases. Germline CDR1 reads MNHEY; CDR2 reads SVGEGT. The CDR3 has 18 residues. The ends lost 0 bases at V and 4 bases at J; junction bases unmatched: 13. The CDR3 DNA sequence: TGTGCCAGCAGTTACTCCGGGGGGACCATGCTGAGGCCAGATACGCAGTATTTT. Its protein product is CASSYSGGTMLRPDTQYF.

J is TRBJ2-4 and V is TRBV9; possibly TRBD2 for D (6 bases). The CDR3 extends over 16 amino acids. Germline-derived CDR1 and CDR2 are SGDLS and YYNGEE. V was shortened by 0 bases and J by 7 bases, with 17 bases between the two germline ends. The CDR3 protein is CASSVEVGPGGNIQYF. CDR3 bases: TGTGCCAGCAGCGTAGAGGTGGGACCCGGAGGGAACATTCAGTACTTC.

This sequence joins TRBV19 and TRBJ1-6; D perhaps matches TRBD1 (6 bases). This CDR3 contains 15 residues. The ends were cut back, 7 bases at V and 8 bases at J, with 18 bases in the middle. CDR1 is LNHDA and CDR2 is SQIVND in the germline V gene (reference sequence). Here the CDR3 reads CASTPLQGPDSPLHF. CDR3 DNA: TGTGCCAGTACCCCGTTACAGGGCCCGGATTCACCCCTCCACTTT.

The chain uses TRBV19 and TRBJ1-6; possible D gene TRBD1, 6 bases. V shed 0 bases and J shed 7 bases, with 13 bases lying between them. Per germline, CDR1 LNHDA and CDR2 SQIVND (reference sequence). This CDR3 contains 16 residues. The CDR3 bases are TGTGCCAGTAGTATAGACTCAGGGGTTTGGAATTCACCCCTCCACTTT. Protein product: CASSIDSGVWNSPLHF.

The rearrangement joins TRBV7-9 to TRBJ1-2, with TRBD1 matching 9 bases. Trimming cost V 6 bases and J 6 bases; bases outside gene matches: 8. Germline assignment: CDR1 SEHNR and CDR2 FQNEAQ (reference sequence). The CDR3 sequence is 14 residues long. Here the CDR3 DNA reads TGTGCCAGCAGACACCGGGACAGGGCGCATGGCTACACCTTC. Translating gives CASRHRDRAHGYTF.

The DNA of the CDR3 is TGTGCCAGCAGGGGACAGGACTCTAACTATGGCTACACCTTC. It specifies CASRGQDSNYGYTF. This chain links TRBV7-2 with TRBJ1-2, with 8 bases that match TRBD1. V lost 6 bases and J lost 0; bases outside the gene matches: 3. CDR3 length equals 14 residues. The germline CDR1 and CDR2 sequences are SGHTA and FQGNSA.

This chain uses TRBV4-3 with TRBJ1-1, with TRBD1 matching 7 bases. CDR1 is LGHNA and CDR2 is YSLEER in the germline V gene. V trimming: 1 base; J trimming: 4 bases; junction bases outside the gene matches: 12. CDR3 length: 17 residues. As DNA, the CDR3 is TGCGCCAGCAGCCAAGGGAAGAACAGGGGCCGGGGCACTGAAGCTTTCTTT. It translates to CASSQGKNRGRGTEAFF.

The gene calls are TRBV27 and TRBJ1-2; 8 bases fit TRBD1. The CDR3 has 13 amino acids. With V trimmed by 9 bases and J by 1 base, 4 bases remained unmatched. Germline values: CDR1 MNHEY, CDR2 SMNVEV (reference sequence). The DNA of the CDR3 is TGTGCCAGTAAAACAGGGGGTAACTATGGCTACACCTTC. Its protein is CASKTGGNYGYTF.

The rearrangement links TRBV7-3 to TRBJ1-2; tentatively, D is TRBD1 (5 bases). Germline CDR1 is SGHTA and CDR2 is FQGTGA. The CDR3 totals 14 residues. V shed 0 bases and J shed 4 bases, with 9 bases lying between them. The CDR3: CASSLTREGYGYTF. CDR3 DNA: TGTGCCAGCAGCTTAACCAGGGAAGGCTATGGCTACACCTTC.

The V and J genes are TRBV6-5 and TRBJ1-5; weak D call: TRBD1 (5 bases). Germline loops: CDR1 MNHEY, CDR2 SVGAGI. The length of the CDR3 is 15 residues. Trimming left V 0 bases short and J 4 bases short, with 10 bases between. CDR3 sequence: CASSYSLTANQPQHF. The CDR3 nucleotides read TGTGCCAGCAGTTACTCGTTGACAGCGAATCAGCCCCAGCATTTT.

The chain employs TRBV7-3 and TRBJ1-1; D possibly corresponds to TRBD1 (6 bases). The germline CDR1 and CDR2 sequences are SGHTA and FQGTGA. V lost 4 bases and J 6 bases, leaving 15 bases between the germline ends. The CDR3 runs to 14 residues. The CDR3 protein is CASSWARGSAEAFF. Here the CDR3 DNA reads TGTGCCAGCAGCTGGGCCAGGGGATCCGCTGAAGCTTTCTTT. Combining the CDR3 with reference TRBV7-3 and TRBJ1-1 gives the whole variable domain GAGVSQTPSNKVTEKGKYVELRCDPISGHTALYWYRQSLGQGPEFLIYFQGTGAADDSGLPNDRFFAVRPEGSVSTLKIQRTERGDSAVYLCASSWARGSAEAFFGQGTRLTVV.

This clone was observed once. This chain uses TRBV7-9 with TRBJ2-3; D is unresolved. Germline loops: CDR1 SEHNR, CDR2 FQNEAQ (reference sequence). V lost 5 bases and J 0 bases, leaving 12 bases between the germline ends. This CDR3 comprises 15 residues. CDR3 amino acids: CASSPSFASTDTQYF. In nucleotides, the CDR3 is TGTGCCAGCAGCCCAAGCTTCGCTAGCACAGATACGCAGTATTTT.

The gene calls are TRBV30 and TRBJ1-5, with D perhaps matching TRBD1 (5 bases). V was cut by 3 bases and J by 5 bases, with 8 bases left in between. The CDR3 totals 12 residues. The V gene's germline CDR1 is GTSNPN and CDR2 SVGIG (reference sequence). Here the CDR3 DNA reads TGTGCCTGGAGCAGGGAGGATCAGCCCCAGCATTTT. It is translated as CAWSREDQPQHF. Filled out from reference TRBV30 and TRBJ1-5, the complete variable domain reads SQTIHQWPATLVQPVGSPLSLECTVEGTSNPNLYWYRQAAGRGLQLLFYSVGIGQISSEVPQNLSASRPQDRQFILSSKKLLLSDSGFYLCAWSREDQPQHFGDGTRLSIL.

The chain recombines TRBV7-9 with TRBJ1-4; tentatively, D is TRBD1 (6 bases). The CDR3 runs to 14 residues. Germline V lookup: CDR1 SEHNR, CDR2 FQNEAQ (reference sequence). V was cut by 6 bases and J by 7 bases, with 15 bases left in between. The CDR3 sequence: CASSSTGSGEKLFF. CDR3 in DNA: TGTGCCAGCAGTTCTACAGGGTCGGGTGAAAAACTGTTTTTT.

This rearrangement joins TRBV27 to TRBJ2-1; the match to TRBD2 covers 9 bases. Germline lookup yields CDR1 MNHEY and CDR2 SMNVEV (reference sequence). This CDR3 region has 15 residues. V dropped 3 bases and J dropped 5; count of bases not matched to a gene: 5. CDR3 sequence: CASSFVQRGDNEQFF. In DNA, the CDR3 is TGTGCCAGCAGTTTTGTCCAGCGGGGGGACAATGAGCAGTTCTTC.

The gene calls are TRBV19 and TRBJ2-4, with TRBD1 identical over 8 bases. CDR1 and CDR2 (germline): LNHDA, SQIVND (reference sequence). The CDR3 is 12 amino acids. V gave up 6 bases and J gave up 15 bases; unmatched junction bases: 10. CDR3 DNA: TGTGCCAGTAGATCGACAGGGGCCGGATTGTACTTC. Amino acid sequence: CASRSTGAGLYF.

This clone was seen only once. CDR3 loop: CASSLVVAGGGSYGYTF. The CDR3 coding sequence is TGTGCCAGCAGCTTAGTCGTTGCCGGGGGCGGGAGTTATGGCTACACCTTC. V usage is TRBV7-8 and J usage is TRBJ1-2, with a possible D match to TRBD1 (6 bases). V was shortened by 1 base and J by 5 bases, with 20 bases between the two germline ends. The CDR3 extends over 17 amino acids. Germline CDR1 is SGHVS and CDR2 is FQNEAQ.

The CDR3 coding sequence is TGTGCCAGCAGCCCCTCCGGGTTCAGCTACGAGCAGTACTTC. Protein: CASSPSGFSYEQYF. The J gene is TRBJ2-7, the V gene TRBV7-3; no clear D. The CDR3 sequence is 14 residues long. The ends were cut back, 5 bases at V and 3 bases at J, with 14 bases in the middle. Germline CDR1 is SGHTA and CDR2 is FQGTGA.